The clone carrying this T cell receptor (beta chain) was picked up many times. Antigen: not known. The data are from a study of neurological immune-mediated disorders. Study-wide results and caveats: Among expanded clones, no CDR3 amino acid sequences were shared across subjects, a pattern suggesting private repertoires in all groups.

MiXCR, applied by TCRdb to the 5' RACE reads, yields one record per CDR3 protein. This sample carries fewer than 50,000 distinct CDR3 sequences, 2.5% of them seen once, and the ten largest clones take roughly 12%. The CDR3 has 15 amino acids. In germline, CDR1 is SGHTA, CDR2 FQGNSA. Unmatched junction bases numbered 6, after V lost 5 bases and J lost 2 bases. The clonotype was recovered from a man younger than 45 with multiple sclerosis. This sequence joins TRBV7-2 and TRBJ2-3, with 8 nucleotides matching TRBD1. Sequenced: PBMCs. As DNA, the CDR3 is TGTGCCAGCAGCGAGGGACAGGTTTTCACAGATACGCAGTATTTT. Translation gives CASSEGQVFTDTQYF. Complete variable domain (other parts from reference TRBV7-2 and TRBJ2-3): GAGVSQSPSNKVTEKGKDVELRCDPISGHTALYWYRQSLGQGLEFLIYFQGNSAPDKSGLPSDRFSAERTGGSVSTLTIQRTQQEDSAVYLCASSEGQVFTDTQYFGPGTRLTVL.